A single sample is the source of the 5 T cell receptor beta chains below, sequenced in a study of spatial heterogeneity in lung cancer. TCRdb processed the 5' RACE reads anew with MiXCR; each CDR3 protein has one entry. Here the sample spans tens of thousands of distinct CDR3 sequences, over 9.5% being singletons. The time point here: sample taken at primary tumor resection. No cells were sorted before sequencing. The whole RNA sequenced was extracted from tumor, nontumor lung or frozen PBMC. The input for sequencing was PBMCs, taken at surgery. All receptors derive from a female donor with early-stage non-small cell lung cancer.

The chain uses TRBV7-2 and TRBJ2-5, with a weak D call TRBD2 (7 bases). The CDR3 totals 15 residues. V shed 1 base and J shed 3 bases, with 12 bases lying between them. In germline, CDR1 is SGHTA, CDR2 FQGNSA. The CDR3 DNA sequence: TGTGCCAGCAGCTTAGGCTGGGAGGGGGAAGAGACCCAGTACTTC. Protein product: CASSLGWEGEETQYF.

This clonotype was picked up a small number of times. CDR3 DNA: TGTGCCAGCAGCTCCGGGGCGGGGGGGCCTCCAGATACGCAGTATTTT. Protein product: CASSSGAGGPPDTQYF. The V and J genes are TRBV27 and TRBJ2-3; 9 positions agree with TRBD2. The CDR3 is made up of 16 amino acids. CDR1 and CDR2 (germline): MNHEY, SMNVEV (reference sequence). Trimming removed 6 bases from V and 4 bases from J; junction bases left unmatched: 11.

The chain employs TRBV7-2 and TRBJ2-5; no definite D call. Trimming took off 1 base at V and 1 base at J, with 7 bases between the two ends. This CDR3 contains 14 residues. The germline CDR1 and CDR2 sequences are SGHTA and FQGNSA. CDR3 nucleotides: TGTGCCAGCAGCTTAGGGCCGATCCAAGAGACCCAGTACTTC. Translated: CASSLGPIQETQYF.

This clonotype was counted ten times or more. The J gene is TRBJ2-1, the V gene TRBV5-1; D gene ambiguous. The germline gives CDR1 SGHRS, CDR2 YFSETQ. The CDR3 covers 15 residues. With 0 bases removed from V and 2 bases from J, the gap between germline ends came to 9 bases. CDR3 amino acids: CASSLEGLTYNEQFF. CDR3 DNA: TGCGCCAGCAGCTTGGAGGGATTGACCTACAATGAGCAGTTCTTC.

The V and J genes are TRBV10-3 and TRBJ2-2, with 11 bases that match TRBD1. V was clipped by 3 bases and J by 4 bases; unmatched bases: 1. Looked up from germline, CDR1 is ENHRY and CDR2 is SYGVKD. This CDR3 contains 15 residues. For the CDR3, the DNA is TGTGCCATCAGTGAAGGACAGGGGGCCACCGGGGAGCTGTTTTTT. It yields the protein CAISEGQGATGELFF.